This TCR beta chain was documented in a study of control samples from healthy donors and cancer patients. Using immunoSEQ multiplex PCR, the repertoire was profiled, and TCRdb retains in-frame clones only, with some absent. The sample has around 230,000 clones; roughly 94% are singletons. CDR1 and CDR2 from the germline V gene are GTSNPN and SVGIG (reference sequence). With 0 bases clipped from V and 8 bases from J, the junction kept 10 bases outside the gene matches. The CDR3 loop spans 16 amino acids. Input material: blood. The receptor's source is a man aged 45-60 years in good health. The rearrangement uses TRBV30 and TRBJ1-4, with 9 bases identical to TRBD1. In nucleotides, the CDR3 is TGTGCCTGGAGTGTCTGGACAGGGGATGGTGAGGAAAAACTGTTTTTT. Translation gives CAWSVWTGDGEEKLFF.